Listed below are T cell receptor beta chains from one sample, sequenced in a study of T cells in Graves' hyperthyroidism and ophthalmopathy. TCRdb reprocessed the multiplex PCR reads via MiXCR and lists one record per CDR3 protein. The repertoire holds about 210,000 distinct CDR3 sequences, with 15% to 20% as singletons. Sequenced material: blood. The receptors were sampled from a man aged 45-65 years with Graves' hyperthyroidism. Both conserved end residues are part of each CDR3. The D gene is left open where the match is weak. Only part of the rows carry a size: once, few, many, or a class if the clone is expanded.

abundance: .; j_gene: TRBJ2-2; v_gene: TRBV7-9; d_gene: .; CDR3aa: CASSLRVNTGELFF; CDR3nt: TGTGCCAGCAGCTTGAGGGTTAACACCGGGGAGCTGTTTTTT
abundance: many; j_gene: TRBJ2-5; v_gene: TRBV11-3; d_gene: TRBD2; CDR3aa: CASSLGLAGHISSETQYF; CDR3nt: TGTGCCAGCAGCTTAGGCCTAGCGGGCCACATAAGTTCTGAGACCCAGTACTTC
abundance: few; j_gene: TRBJ2-1; v_gene: TRBV6-2/TRBV6-3; d_gene: TRBD2; CDR3aa: CASSSLAFGINEQSF; CDR3nt: TGTGCCAGCAGTTCACTAGCGTTTGGGATCAATGAGCAGTCCTTC
abundance: .; j_gene: TRBJ2-3; v_gene: TRBV7-9; d_gene: .; CDR3aa: CASSFGGRADTQYF; CDR3nt: TGTGCCAGCAGCTTCGGAGGCCGGGCAGATACGCAGTATTTT
abundance: many; j_gene: TRBJ2-5; v_gene: TRBV2; d_gene: .; CDR3aa: CASTSGQQETQYF; CDR3nt: TGTGCCAGCACGTCGGGCCAGCAAGAGACCCAGTACTTC
abundance: .; j_gene: TRBJ2-5; v_gene: TRBV3-1; d_gene: TRBD2; CDR3aa: CASSSPAGVRETQYF; CDR3nt: TGTGCCAGCAGCAGTCCAGCGGGAGTACGGGAGACCCAGTACTTC
abundance: many; j_gene: TRBJ2-7; v_gene: TRBV5-1; d_gene: .; CDR3aa: CASSLGADGSYEQYF; CDR3nt: TGCGCCAGCAGCCTGGGGGCAGATGGGTCCTACGAGCAGTACTTC
abundance: .; j_gene: TRBJ1-3; v_gene: TRBV20-1; d_gene: .; CDR3aa: CSANRASSGNTIYF; CDR3nt: TGCAGTGCTAACAGGGCTAGCTCTGGAAACACCATATATTTT
abundance: many; j_gene: TRBJ1-1; v_gene: TRBV12-3/TRBV12-4; d_gene: .; CDR3aa: CASSLLQGEAFF; CDR3nt: TGTGCCAGCAGTTTACTCCAAGGTGAAGCTTTCTTT
abundance: many; j_gene: TRBJ2-1; v_gene: TRBV20-1; d_gene: TRBD2; CDR3aa: CSARAGGYEQFF; CDR3nt: TGCAGTGCTAGAGCGGGAGGGTATGAGCAGTTCTTC
abundance: few; j_gene: TRBJ2-7; v_gene: TRBV10-2; d_gene: TRBD2; CDR3aa: CASKPPGGAREQYF; CDR3nt: TGCGCCAGCAAGCCGCCGGGGGGGGCGCGGGAGCAGTACTTC
abundance: few; j_gene: TRBJ2-7; v_gene: TRBV9; d_gene: .; CDR3aa: CASSEEDSSSYEQYF; CDR3nt: TGTGCCAGCAGCGAGGAAGACAGTAGCTCCTACGAGCAGTACTTC
abundance: few; j_gene: TRBJ1-6; v_gene: TRBV10-3; d_gene: .; CDR3aa: CAISDPRTMITLHF; CDR3nt: TGTGCCATCAGTGACCCGCGGACTATGATCACCCTCCACTTT
abundance: many; j_gene: TRBJ2-1; v_gene: TRBV7-2; d_gene: .; CDR3aa: CASSSRTVAYNEQFF; CDR3nt: TGTGCCAGCAGCTCCCGGACAGTAGCCTACAATGAGCAGTTCTTC
abundance: many; j_gene: TRBJ2-1; v_gene: TRBV6-1; d_gene: .; CDR3aa: CASRERGSSYNEQFF; CDR3nt: TGTGCCAGCAGAGAACGGGGCAGCTCCTACAATGAGCAGTTCTTC
abundance: many; j_gene: TRBJ2-7; v_gene: TRBV20-1; d_gene: TRBD1; CDR3aa: CSAQTGDEQYF; CDR3nt: TGCAGTGCGCAAACAGGGGACGAGCAGTACTTC
abundance: .; j_gene: TRBJ2-1; v_gene: TRBV7-8; d_gene: .; CDR3aa: CASSLGLALNEQFF; CDR3nt: TGTGCCAGCAGCTTGGGGCTAGCCTTGAATGAGCAGTTCTTC
abundance: .; j_gene: TRBJ1-2; v_gene: TRBV30; d_gene: TRBD1; CDR3aa: CAWQGAGGYTF; CDR3nt: TGTGCCTGGCAGGGGGCTGGTGGCTACACCTTC
abundance: .; j_gene: TRBJ1-1; v_gene: TRBV6-2/TRBV6-3; d_gene: .; CDR3aa: CASSHTENTEAFF; CDR3nt: TGTGCCAGCAGCCATACAGAGAACACTGAAGCTTTCTTT
abundance: many; j_gene: TRBJ2-7; v_gene: TRBV18; d_gene: .; CDR3aa: CASSPPDTYEQYF; CDR3nt: TGTGCCAGCTCACCACCGGACACCTACGAGCAGTACTTC
abundance: .; j_gene: TRBJ2-1; v_gene: TRBV4-3; d_gene: .; CDR3aa: CTSSQAGAYNEQFF; CDR3nt: TGCACCAGCAGCCAAGCAGGTGCCTACAATGAGCAGTTCTTC
abundance: few; j_gene: TRBJ1-6; v_gene: TRBV6-5; d_gene: .; CDR3aa: CASSYSIYGNSPLHF; CDR3nt: TGTGCCAGCAGTTACTCGATTTACGGGAATTCACCCCTCCACTTT
abundance: many; j_gene: TRBJ1-1; v_gene: TRBV5-5; d_gene: .; CDR3aa: CASSLEGRGQAFF; CDR3nt: TGTGCCAGCAGCTTGGAAGGGAGGGGACAAGCTTTCTTT
abundance: many; j_gene: TRBJ2-1; v_gene: TRBV7-9; d_gene: .; CDR3aa: CASSLGRNEYNEQFF; CDR3nt: TGTGCCAGCAGCTTAGGCAGGAACGAGTACAATGAGCAGTTCTTC
abundance: many; j_gene: TRBJ1-1; v_gene: TRBV20-1; d_gene: .; CDR3aa: CSARVGFPEAFF; CDR3nt: TGCAGTGCTAGAGTTGGGTTTCCTGAAGCTTTCTTT
abundance: few; j_gene: TRBJ2-3; v_gene: TRBV5-1; d_gene: TRBD1; CDR3aa: CASSGQGQGVADTQYF; CDR3nt: TGCGCCAGCAGCGGCCAGGGACAGGGGGTCGCAGATACGCAGTATTTT
abundance: .; j_gene: TRBJ2-2; v_gene: TRBV5-1; d_gene: .; CDR3aa: CASSLDSTTGELFF; CDR3nt: TGCGCCAGCAGCTTGGACAGCACTACCGGGGAGCTGTTTTTT
abundance: few; j_gene: TRBJ2-1; v_gene: TRBV7-3; d_gene: TRBD2; CDR3aa: CASSRLAGGPLNGQFF; CDR3nt: TGTGCCAGCAGTAGATTAGCGGGAGGGCCTCTGAATGGGCAGTTCTTC
abundance: many; j_gene: TRBJ2-2; v_gene: TRBV30; d_gene: TRBD2; CDR3aa: CAWSRFGTSNTGELFF; CDR3nt: TGTGCCTGGAGTCGTTTCGGGACTAGTAACACCGGGGAGCTGTTTTTT
abundance: many; j_gene: TRBJ1-2; v_gene: TRBV12-3/TRBV12-4; d_gene: TRBD1; CDR3aa: CASSLGTGGPAYGYTF; CDR3nt: TGTGCCAGCAGTTTAGGGACAGGGGGACCGGCGTATGGCTACACCTTC
abundance: .; j_gene: TRBJ2-7; v_gene: TRBV12-3/TRBV12-4; d_gene: TRBD1; CDR3aa: CASSGQGVSKQYF; CDR3nt: TGTGCCAGCAGCGGACAGGGCGTGAGCAAGCAGTACTTC
abundance: many; j_gene: TRBJ2-7; v_gene: TRBV18; d_gene: .; CDR3aa: CASSRTRGTYEQYF; CDR3nt: TGTGCCAGCTCACGTACACGGGGCACGTACGAGCAGTACTTC
abundance: few; j_gene: TRBJ2-5; v_gene: TRBV3-1; d_gene: TRBD2; CDR3aa: CASSRRFSGRAGETQYF; CDR3nt: TGTGCCAGCAGCCGCCGTTTCAGCGGGAGGGCCGGGGAGACCCAGTACTTC
abundance: .; j_gene: TRBJ1-1; v_gene: TRBV2; d_gene: TRBD1; CDR3aa: CASSEEGTGRLEIF; CDR3nt: TGTGCCAGCAGTGAAGAGGGGACAGGACGCTTGGAAATCTTT
abundance: few; j_gene: TRBJ1-1; v_gene: TRBV12-3/TRBV12-4; d_gene: .; CDR3aa: CASSFNRATEAFF; CDR3nt: TGTGCCAGCAGTTTTAACAGGGCCACTGAAGCTTTCTTT
abundance: .; j_gene: TRBJ2-7; v_gene: TRBV11-3; d_gene: TRBD2; CDR3aa: CASSRASGSYEQYF; CDR3nt: TGTGCCAGCAGCCGGGCTAGCGGTTCCTACGAGCAGTACTTC
abundance: .; j_gene: TRBJ2-5; v_gene: TRBV24-1; d_gene: .; CDR3aa: CATSDTRVGETQYF; CDR3nt: TGTGCCACCAGTGATACCAGGGTGGGAGAGACCCAGTACTTC
abundance: few; j_gene: TRBJ1-5; v_gene: TRBV10-3; d_gene: TRBD1; CDR3aa: CAISVAGQDENQPQHF; CDR3nt: TGTGCCATCAGTGTAGCGGGACAGGACGAGAATCAGCCCCAGCATTTT
abundance: .; j_gene: TRBJ2-1; v_gene: TRBV25-1; d_gene: TRBD2; CDR3aa: CASSDEPSGTYNEQLF; CDR3nt: TGTGCCAGCAGTGACGAGCCTAGCGGGACCTACAATGAGCAGCTCTTC
abundance: .; j_gene: TRBJ2-1; v_gene: TRBV9; d_gene: TRBD1; CDR3aa: CASGPGQTFDEQFF; CDR3nt: TGTGCCAGCGGCCCGGGACAGACCTTCGATGAGCAGTTCTTC
abundance: many; j_gene: TRBJ2-5; v_gene: TRBV12-3/TRBV12-4; d_gene: .; CDR3aa: CASSLGGQGETQYF; CDR3nt: TGTGCCAGCAGTTTAGGAGGGCAGGGGGAGACCCAGTACTTC
abundance: many; j_gene: TRBJ1-5; v_gene: TRBV7-8; d_gene: .; CDR3aa: CASSFSRFEPQHF; CDR3nt: TGTGCCAGCAGCTTTTCGCGGTTTGAGCCCCAGCATTTT
abundance: .; j_gene: TRBJ2-1; v_gene: TRBV2; d_gene: TRBD1; CDR3aa: CASTDRGLAYNEQFF; CDR3nt: TGTGCCAGCACTGACAGGGGGCTTGCCTACAATGAGCAGTTCTTC
abundance: many; j_gene: TRBJ2-3; v_gene: TRBV7-3; d_gene: .; CDR3aa: CASSPAAGDTQYF; CDR3nt: TGTGCCAGCAGCCCTGCCGCCGGGGATACGCAGTATTTT
abundance: .; j_gene: TRBJ1-4; v_gene: TRBV25-1; d_gene: TRBD1; CDR3aa: CASSGTGGWEKLFF; CDR3nt: TGTGCCAGCAGTGGGACAGGGGGCTGGGAAAAACTGTTTTTT